The TCR beta chain under discussion was sequenced for a study of blood T cells in healthy people across ages. The second PCR ran about 6 to 12 cycles with a sample-barcoded 5' primer and J-beta primers. Paired-end reads containing CDR3 totaled no fewer than 2.5 million for each sample. TCRdb reprocessed the 5' RACE reads via MiXCR and lists one record per CDR3 protein. The sample includes about 970,000 distinct CDR3 sequences, roughly 51% of them seen just once. J lost 1 base, V lost 3 bases, and 6 bases had no gene match. The CDR3 length is 17 residues. Healthy individuals of Caucasian origin from Russia, aged roughly 6 to 95, served as donors.

This chain connects TRBV12-3 or TRBV12-4 to TRBJ2-7; 13 bases match TRBD2. The sequence came from a woman aged 55-70 years in good health. Sequencing used blood. The CDR3 DNA is TGTGCCAGCAGTTTTGGGGTACTAGCGGGAGGGTCCTACGAGCAGTACTTC. Its translation is CASSFGVLAGGSYEQYF.